This TCR beta chain was identified during a study of OX40 agonist ivuxolimab in advanced cancers. Study-level information: People who had prior anti-PD-1, anti-PD-L1 or anti-CTLA-4 therapy could take part, and about 37% had some. Study-level findings and limits: The CD4+ and CD8+ T cells in the blood had expanded clonally by week 6 at 0.1 to 3.0 mg/kg.

Comment on this clone: Its matching antigen is unknown.

The protocol was immunoSEQ multiplex PCR, while the TCRdb copy is restricted to in-frame clones and leaves out a portion. The table includes approximately 80,000 clones, approximately 94% detected once. CDR3 length: 16 amino acids. Germline CDR1 is SGHAT and CDR2 is FQNNGV. V gave up 1 base and J gave up 5 bases; unmatched junction bases: 8. The origin of this receptor is an adult with an advanced solid tumor such as melanoma, head and neck, liver or kidney cancer. The sequencing used CD4+ or CD8+ T cells sorted from blood, collected in a trial of the OX40 agonist ivuxolimab. The V and J genes are TRBV11-2 and TRBJ2-3; 8 bases are shared with TRBD2. The CDR3 here is CASSLAERGRGDTQYF. CDR3 sequence (DNA): TGTGCCAGCAGCTTAGCAGAGCGGGGGCGGGGAGATACGCAGTATTTT.